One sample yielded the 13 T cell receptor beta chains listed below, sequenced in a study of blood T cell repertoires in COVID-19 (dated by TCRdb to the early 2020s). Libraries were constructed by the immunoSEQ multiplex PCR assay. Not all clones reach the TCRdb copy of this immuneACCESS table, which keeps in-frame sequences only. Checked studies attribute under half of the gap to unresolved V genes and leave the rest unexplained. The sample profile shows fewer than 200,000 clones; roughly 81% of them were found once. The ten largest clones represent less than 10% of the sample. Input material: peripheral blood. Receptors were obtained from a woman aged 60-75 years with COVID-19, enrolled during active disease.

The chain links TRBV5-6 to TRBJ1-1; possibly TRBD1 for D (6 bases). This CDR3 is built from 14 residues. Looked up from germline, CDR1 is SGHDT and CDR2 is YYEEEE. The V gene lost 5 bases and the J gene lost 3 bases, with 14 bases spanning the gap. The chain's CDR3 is CASRLVRGDTEAFF. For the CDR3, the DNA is TGTGCCAGCAGACTTGTCAGGGGAGACACTGAAGCTTTCTTT. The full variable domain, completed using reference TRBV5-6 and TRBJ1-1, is DAGVTQSPTHLIKTRGQQVTLRCSPKSGHDTVSWYQQALGQGPQFIFQYYEEEERQRGNFPDRFSGHQFPNYSSELNVNALLLGDSALYLCASRLVRGDTEAFFGQGTRLTVV.

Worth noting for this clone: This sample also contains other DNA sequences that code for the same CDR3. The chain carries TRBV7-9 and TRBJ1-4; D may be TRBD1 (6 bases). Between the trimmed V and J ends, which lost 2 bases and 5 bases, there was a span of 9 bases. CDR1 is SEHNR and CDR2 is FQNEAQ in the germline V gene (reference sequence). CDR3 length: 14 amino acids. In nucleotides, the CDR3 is TGTGCCAGCAGCTTATTACAGGGAAATGAAAAACTGTTTTTT. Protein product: CASSLLQGNEKLFF.

The CDR3 bases are TGCAGCGTTGCGGGGGTTGAGCAGTTCTTC. Encoded protein: CSVAGVEQFF. This sequence joins TRBV29-1 and TRBJ2-1; weak D call: TRBD2 (6 bases). Germline CDR1 reads SQVTM; CDR2 reads ANQGSEA. The ends were cut back, 4 bases at V and 9 bases at J, with 7 bases in the middle. This CDR3 has 10 amino acids.

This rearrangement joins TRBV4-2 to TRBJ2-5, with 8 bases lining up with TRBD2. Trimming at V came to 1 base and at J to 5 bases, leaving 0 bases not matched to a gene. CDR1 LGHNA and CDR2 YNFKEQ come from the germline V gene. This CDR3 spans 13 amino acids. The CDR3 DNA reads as TGTGCCAGCAGCCAAGGACTAGCGGAGACCCAGTACTTC. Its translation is CASSQGLAETQYF.

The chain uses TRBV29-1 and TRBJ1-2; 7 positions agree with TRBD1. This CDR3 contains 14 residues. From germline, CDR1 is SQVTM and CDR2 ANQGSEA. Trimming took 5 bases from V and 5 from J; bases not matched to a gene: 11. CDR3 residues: CSVLSQGVRYGYTF. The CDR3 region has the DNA TGCAGCGTTCTTTCCCAGGGGGTTAGGTATGGCTACACCTTC.

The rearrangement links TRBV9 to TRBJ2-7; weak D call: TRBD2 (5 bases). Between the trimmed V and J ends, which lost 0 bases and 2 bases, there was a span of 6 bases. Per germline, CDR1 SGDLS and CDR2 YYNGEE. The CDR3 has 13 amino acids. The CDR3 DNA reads TGTGCCAGCAGCGTAGACGGGACCTACGAGCAGTACTTC. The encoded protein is CASSVDGTYEQYF. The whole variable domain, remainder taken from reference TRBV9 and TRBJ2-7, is DSGVTQTPKHLITATGQRVTLRCSPRSGDLSVYWYQQSLDQGLQFLIQYYNGEERAKGNILERFSAQQFPDLHSELNLSSLELGDSALYFCASSVDGTYEQYFGPGTRLTVT.

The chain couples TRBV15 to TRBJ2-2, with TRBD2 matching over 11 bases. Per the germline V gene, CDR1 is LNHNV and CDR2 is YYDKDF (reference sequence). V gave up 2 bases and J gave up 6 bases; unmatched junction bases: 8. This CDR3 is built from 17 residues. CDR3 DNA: TGTGCCACCAGCAGATCTCATAGCGGGAGGGCGGCCGGGGAGCTGTTTTTT. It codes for CATSRSHSGRAAGELFF.

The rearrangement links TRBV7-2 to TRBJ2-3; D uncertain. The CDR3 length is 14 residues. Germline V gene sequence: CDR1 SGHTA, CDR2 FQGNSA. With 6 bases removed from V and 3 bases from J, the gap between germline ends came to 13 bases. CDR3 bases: TGTGCCAGCAGTTTTACTACCCGAACAGATACGCAGTATTTT. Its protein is CASSFTTRTDTQYF.

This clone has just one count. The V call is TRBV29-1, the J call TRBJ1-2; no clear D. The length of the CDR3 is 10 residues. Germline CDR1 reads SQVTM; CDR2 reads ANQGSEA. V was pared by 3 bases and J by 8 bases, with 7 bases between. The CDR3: CSVETWGYTF. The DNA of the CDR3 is TGCAGCGTTGAGACTTGGGGCTACACCTTC.

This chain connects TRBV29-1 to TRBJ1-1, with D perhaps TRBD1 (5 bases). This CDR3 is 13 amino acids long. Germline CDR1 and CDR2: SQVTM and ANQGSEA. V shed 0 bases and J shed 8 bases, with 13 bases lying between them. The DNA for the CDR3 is TGCAGCGTTGAAGATGGGCCTCGGGGGGAAGCTTTCTTT. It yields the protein CSVEDGPRGEAFF.

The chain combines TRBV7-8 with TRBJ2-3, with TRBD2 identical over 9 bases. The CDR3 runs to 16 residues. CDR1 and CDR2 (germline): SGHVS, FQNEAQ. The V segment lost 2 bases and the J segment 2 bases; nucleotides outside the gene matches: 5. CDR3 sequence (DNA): TGTGCCAGCAGCTTACAGGCTAGCGGGGCCACAGATACGCAGTATTTT. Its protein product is CASSLQASGATDTQYF.

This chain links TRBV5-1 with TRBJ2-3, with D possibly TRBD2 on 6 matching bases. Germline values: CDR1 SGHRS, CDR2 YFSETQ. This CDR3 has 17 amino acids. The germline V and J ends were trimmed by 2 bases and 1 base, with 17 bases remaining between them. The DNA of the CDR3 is TGCGCCAGCAGCTTCCCCCCCAGACTAGGAGGCACAGATACGCAGTATTTT. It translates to CASSFPPRLGGTDTQYF.

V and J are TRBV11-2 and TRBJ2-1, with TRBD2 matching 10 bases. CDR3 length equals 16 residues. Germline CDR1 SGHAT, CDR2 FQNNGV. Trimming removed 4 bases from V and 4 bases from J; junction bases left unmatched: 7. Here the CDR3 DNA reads TGTGCCAGCAGCTCTCGACTAGCGGGCATTTACAATGAGCAGTTCTTC. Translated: CASSSRLAGIYNEQFF. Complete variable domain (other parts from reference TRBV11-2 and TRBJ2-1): EAGVAQSPRYKIIEKRQSVAFWCNPISGHATLYWYQQILGQGPKLLIQFQNNGVVDDSQLPKDRFSAERLKGVDSTLKIQPAKLEDSAVYLCASSSRLAGIYNEQFFGPGTRLTVL.